The clone carrying this T cell receptor beta chain came up a few times. This entry comes from a study of CD8+ T cells in alopecia areata. Study-wide context: Tofacitinib ran for 6 to 18 months before 6 months off drug.

Researchers picked out CD4+ and CD8+ T cells from PBMCs by sorting. cDNA reverse transcribed from extracted RNA served as the sequencing template. Clones were sequenced by immunoSEQ multiplex PCR, and TCRdb holds only the in-frame ones, with some missing. The sample has more than 150,000 clones, 45% to 60% seen once. Sequences were derived from CD8+ T cells sorted from blood, sampled at week 0. The clonotype was recovered from a human donor with alopecia areata.

The CDR3 here is CASRTGQLNEKLFF. In DNA, the CDR3 is TGTGCCAGCAGGACGGGACAGCTTAATGAAAAACTGTTTTTT. V is TRBV7-9 and J is TRBJ1-4; TRBD1 aligns across 7 bases. Germline V gene sequence: CDR1 SEHNR, CDR2 FQNEAQ (reference sequence). The CDR3 sequence is 14 residues long. Germline trimming cut 6 bases from V and 4 bases from J; bases unmatched to any gene: 5.